This TCR beta chain was sequenced during a study of cytomegalovirus exposure and HLA in healthy donors. Findings and limits, study-wide: According to an earlier analysis, most TCR beta V segments yielded productive rearrangements about 90% or about 30% of the time. The study carried out a later analysis of TCR beta sequences. It associated approximately 16,000 of them with specific HLA alleles at a false discovery rate of 0.05. 87-base-pair reads could not separate some V segments, including TRBV6-2 and TRBV6-3.

The germline CDR1 and CDR2 sequences are SNHLY and FYNNEI. The CDR3 spans 13 residues. V dropped 7 bases and J dropped 9 bases, with 16 bases sitting between them. 60 Vbeta and 13 Jbeta primers were used in PCR. Using immunoSEQ multiplex PCR, the repertoire was profiled, and TCRdb retains in-frame clones only, with some absent. The table has approximately 82,000 clones, roughly 72% seen once; the top ten hold roughly 6.1%. About this clone: Its antigen is as yet unknown.

Sequenced material: PBMCs. The J gene is TRBJ2-1, the V gene TRBV2; D perhaps matches TRBD2 (7 bases). The sequence was obtained from a woman in her forties or fifties in good health and CMV-seropositive. CDR3 nucleotides: TGTGCCAGCACCCGGGGGGCCGTGGGTGAGCAGTTCTTC. This encodes CASTRGAVGEQFF. Combining the CDR3 with reference TRBV2 and TRBJ2-1 gives the whole variable domain EPEVTQTPSHQVTQMGQEVILRCVPISNHLYFYWYRQILGQKVEFLVSFYNNEISEKSEIFDDQFSVERPDGSNFTLKIRSTKLEDSAMYFCASTRGAVGEQFFGPGTRLTVL.